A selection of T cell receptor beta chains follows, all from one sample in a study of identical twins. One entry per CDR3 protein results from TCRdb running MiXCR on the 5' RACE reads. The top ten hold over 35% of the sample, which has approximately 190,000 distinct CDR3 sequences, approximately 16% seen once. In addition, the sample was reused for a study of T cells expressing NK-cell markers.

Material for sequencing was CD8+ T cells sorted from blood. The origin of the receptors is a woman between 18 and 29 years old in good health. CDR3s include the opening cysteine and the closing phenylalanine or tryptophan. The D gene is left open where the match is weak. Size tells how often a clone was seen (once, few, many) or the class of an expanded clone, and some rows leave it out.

DNA: TGTGCCAGCACTAATCCCGGGGGTACGGTCTCCTACAATGAGCAGTTCTTC
CDR3: CASTNPGGTVSYNEQFF
D: NA
size: NA
J: TRBJ2-1
V: TRBV12-3/TRBV12-4

DNA: TGCAGTGCTAGAGATCGTGACTCACTCTCTGGGGCCAACGTCCTGACTTTC
CDR3: CSARDRDSLSGANVLTF
D: NA
size: few
J: TRBJ2-6
V: TRBV20-1

DNA: TGTGCCAGCAGTTCGAATGGCTACACCTTC
CDR3: CASSSNGYTF
D: NA
size: NA
J: TRBJ1-2
V: TRBV12-3/TRBV12-4

DNA: TGTGCCAGCAGCGGAGACCGGGATACGAACACCGGGGAGCTGTTTTTT
CDR3: CASSGDRDTNTGELFF
D: NA
size: NA
J: TRBJ2-2
V: TRBV7-9

DNA: TGTGCCAGCAGCTCTAGACAGGGCTATGGCTACACCTTC
CDR3: CASSSRQGYGYTF
D: TRBD1
size: few
J: TRBJ1-2
V: TRBV7-9

DNA: TGTGCCAGCAGCTTAACTCCTCTCGAGCAGTTCTTC
CDR3: CASSLTPLEQFF
D: NA
size: NA
J: TRBJ2-1
V: TRBV11-2

DNA: TGCGCCAGCAGCCAAATTTACGGGAGCCCCTACAATGAGCAGTTCTTC
CDR3: CASSQIYGSPYNEQFF
D: NA
size: NA
J: TRBJ2-1
V: TRBV4-3

DNA: TGTGCCAGCAGCTTAGTGTCGGCGGGAGAGGTCCCCGGGGAGCTGTTTTTT
CDR3: CASSLVSAGEVPGELFF
D: TRBD2
size: many
J: TRBJ2-2
V: TRBV7-9

DNA: TGTGCCAGCAGCCTCTTACTCGCGGGAGGTGGGGAGACCCAGTACTTC
CDR3: CASSLLLAGGGETQYF
D: TRBD2
size: NA
J: TRBJ2-5
V: TRBV12-3/TRBV12-4

DNA: TGTGCCAGCAGTTTGGGGCTAGTTGGATTCTACGAGCAGTACTTC
CDR3: CASSLGLVGFYEQYF
D: NA
size: few
J: TRBJ2-7
V: TRBV28

DNA: TGTGCCAGCAGCCAAGATTGGCTACTCGGGGGGACGCAGTATTTT
CDR3: CASSQDWLLGGTQYF
D: TRBD2
size: NA
J: TRBJ2-3
V: TRBV14

DNA: TGTGCCAGCAGCCTCGCCCGGCCGGAGCTGTTTTTT
CDR3: CASSLARPELFF
D: NA
size: many
J: TRBJ2-2
V: TRBV7-9

DNA: TGTGCCAGCAGTCTAATATGGGTTTTCTACAATGAGCAGTTCTTC
CDR3: CASSLIWVFYNEQFF
D: NA
size: NA
J: TRBJ2-1
V: TRBV12-3/TRBV12-4

DNA: TGTGCCAGCAGTCCCCCTCCAGATGGCTACACCTTC
CDR3: CASSPPPDGYTF
D: NA
size: NA
J: TRBJ1-2
V: TRBV7-9

DNA: TGCAGTACCCCTTTTACAGGGGGGAAGGGCTACACCTTC
CDR3: CSTPFTGGKGYTF
D: TRBD1
size: few
J: TRBJ1-2
V: TRBV20-1

DNA: TGTGCCAGCAGCGTAGAATTAGGCGGAGGCACAGATACGCAGTATTTT
CDR3: CASSVELGGGTDTQYF
D: NA
size: NA
J: TRBJ2-3
V: TRBV9

DNA: TGTGCCACCTCAGGGTTCACAGATACGCAGTATTTT
CDR3: CATSGFTDTQYF
D: NA
size: NA
J: TRBJ2-3
V: TRBV5-6

DNA: TGTGCCAGCAGCCCGCGGGGACAGGGTTTATACGAGCAGTACTTC
CDR3: CASSPRGQGLYEQYF
D: TRBD1
size: few
J: TRBJ2-7
V: TRBV7-9

DNA: TGCGCCAGCAGCCGGGTTAGCGGGACGGGGCATGAGCAGTTCTTC
CDR3: CASSRVSGTGHEQFF
D: TRBD2
size: NA
J: TRBJ2-1
V: TRBV4-1

DNA: TGTGCCAGCAGCTCCCCCCCTTACTCTGGGGCCAACGTCCTGACTTTC
CDR3: CASSSPPYSGANVLTF
D: NA
size: few
J: TRBJ2-6
V: TRBV7-9

DNA: TGTGCCAGCAGATTGCCCAATGAGCAGTTCTTC
CDR3: CASRLPNEQFF
D: NA
size: NA
J: TRBJ2-1
V: TRBV6-6

DNA: TGCAGTGTTGAGGAGCTGGGTGGAAACACCATATATTTT
CDR3: CSVEELGGNTIYF
D: NA
size: NA
J: TRBJ1-3
V: TRBV29-1

DNA: TGCGCCAGCAAGGGAGGGCCTAAAGCCAAAAACATTCAGTACTTC
CDR3: CASKGGPKAKNIQYF
D: TRBD2
size: NA
J: TRBJ2-4
V: TRBV5-1